One sample yielded the 10 T cell receptor beta chains listed below, sequenced in a study of control samples from healthy donors and cancer patients. The method was immunoSEQ multiplex PCR; TCRdb's version includes in-frame clones alone and lacks a portion of them. The table has some 140,000 clones, around 94% seen once. The sequencing input was PBMCs. Receptors originate from a man in his sixties with colorectal cancer.

The chain recombines TRBV6-1 with TRBJ1-1; 12 nucleotides match TRBD1. Germline-derived CDR1 and CDR2 are MNHNS and SASEGT. V shed 3 bases, J shed 5 bases, and the junction held 7 bases outside the gene matches. The CDR3 runs to 16 residues. The chain's CDR3 is CASSDGDRGQWTEAFF. In DNA form, the CDR3 reads TGTGCCAGCAGTGATGGGGACAGGGGGCAATGGACTGAAGCTTTCTTT.

CDR3 amino acids: CASSLGGPNNEQFF. CDR3 DNA: TGTGCCAGCAGCCTCGGGGGGCCTAACAATGAGCAGTTCTTC. The V call is TRBV5-8, the J call TRBJ2-1, with D perhaps TRBD2 (7 bases). There are 14 residues in the CDR3. Trimming removed 4 bases from V and 5 bases from J, with 13 bases in between. Germline V lookup: CDR1 SGHTS, CDR2 YDEGEE.

The genes are TRBV10-3 and TRBJ1-1; weak D call: TRBD1 (6 bases). The CDR3 has 14 residues. Trimming removed 10 bases at V and 1 base at J, with 16 bases between. Germline loops: CDR1 ENHRY, CDR2 SYGVKD. CDR3 residues: CATQPGQGNTEAFF. The CDR3 DNA reads as TGTGCCACTCAGCCGGGACAAGGGAACACTGAAGCTTTCTTT.

This sequence joins TRBV21-1 and TRBJ2-5; TRBD1, the D gene given by the table, was not confirmed from the DNA. TRBV21-1 is a listed pseudogene. CDR3 size: 14 residues. The CDR3 DNA sequence: TGTGCCAGCAGCAAATCAGGTTGGGTGGAGACCCAGTACTTC. This encodes CASSKSGWVETQYF.

The gene calls are TRBV5-5 and TRBJ1-2; D is perhaps TRBD1 (5 bases). Trimming stripped 2 bases from V and 8 bases from J, with 19 bases between. The V gene's germline CDR1 is SGHKS and CDR2 YYEKEE (reference sequence). The CDR3 spans 15 residues. This chain's CDR3 is CASSFTAGRSEGYTF. The CDR3 bases are TGTGCCAGCAGCTTCACAGCAGGGCGGTCGGAGGGCTACACCTTC.

The rearrangement links TRBV23-1 to TRBJ2-2, with TRBD1 matching over 9 bases. TRBV23-1 is labeled an ORF, and its function is uncertain. The CDR3 covers 17 residues. Trimming took 4 bases from V and 2 from J; bases not matched to a gene: 8. CDR3 nucleotides: TGCGCCAGCAGTCCGGGGTCGGGACAGGGAAACACCGGGGAGCTGTTTTTT. Protein sequence: CASSPGSGQGNTGELFF.

This chain uses TRBV6-5 with TRBJ1-1; no clear D. The germline V gene encodes CDR1 MNHEY and CDR2 SVGAGI. V was trimmed by 2 bases and J by 3 bases, leaving 7 bases between them. This CDR3 comprises 13 residues. In DNA, the CDR3 is TGTGCCAGCAGTTACAACGGGGACACTGAAGCTTTCTTT. Protein product: CASSYNGDTEAFF.

The V gene is TRBV9, the J gene TRBJ1-4; TRBD1 aligns across 7 bases. CDR1 and CDR2 (germline): SGDLS, YYNGEE. V shed 6 bases, J shed 0 bases, and the junction held 2 bases outside the gene matches. The length of the CDR3 is 14 residues. DNA of the CDR3: TGTGCCAGCAACAGGGGTCCAACTAATGAAAAACTGTTTTTT. This gives the protein CASNRGPTNEKLFF.

The rearrangement links TRBV25-1 to TRBJ2-5; 10 nucleotides align to TRBD1. This CDR3 is built from 16 residues. The trim removed 0 bases at V and 7 bases at J, leaving 8 bases unmatched. From germline, CDR1 is MGHDK and CDR2 SYGVNS. CDR3 sequence reads: CASSEYSGQGLVTQYF. As DNA, the CDR3 is TGTGCCAGCAGTGAATATTCGGGACAGGGGTTGGTGACCCAGTACTTC.

The CDR3 nucleotides read TGTGCCAGCAGTCGACAGACCCACCAAGAGACCCAGTACTTC. It translates to CASSRQTHQETQYF. J is TRBJ2-5 and V is TRBV6-5; D perhaps matches TRBD1 (5 bases). The CDR3 has 14 amino acids. Trimming pared 5 bases from V and 0 bases from J, leaving 10 bases between. Germline-derived CDR1 and CDR2 are MNHEY and SVGAGI.